This entry lists 28 T cell receptor beta chains sequenced from one sample in a study of blood T cell repertoires in COVID-19. Clones were sequenced by immunoSEQ multiplex PCR, and TCRdb holds only the in-frame ones, with some missing. The sample consists of around 260,000 clones, roughly nine tenths of them appearing once. The sample taken for sequencing was peripheral blood. The source of these receptors is a man in his late teens or twenties with active or convalescent COVID-19.

The J gene is TRBJ1-2, the V gene TRBV30; 7 positions agree with TRBD1. This CDR3 has 14 residues. The J segment lost 4 bases and the V segment lost 1 base, leaving 6 bases of the junction unmatched. The V gene's germline CDR1 is GTSNPN and CDR2 SVGIG (reference sequence). The CDR3 nucleotides read TGTGCCTGGAGTGCCACAGGGGATGCCTATGGCTACACCTTC. It encodes CAWSATGDAYGYTF.

The chain uses TRBV28 and TRBJ1-2; unclear D gene. The CDR3 sequence is 15 residues long. The V end was cut by 7 bases, the J end by 4 bases, with 19 bases between. CDR1 is MDHEN, CDR2 SYDVKM, per germline. CDR3 DNA: TGTGCCAGCATCCGGGGAACCTACCTCTCCTATGGCTACACCTTC. Translation: CASIRGTYLSYGYTF.

This chain uses TRBV5-1 with TRBJ2-1; TRBD2 aligns across 10 bases. After removal of 5 bases from V and 4 bases from J, the junction contained 6 bases not matched to a gene. Germline loops: CDR1 SGHRS, CDR2 YFSETQ. The CDR3 contains 15 residues. For the CDR3, the DNA is TGCGCCAGCAGAAGAGCGGGGGGGCCGTACAATGAGCAGTTCTTC. The encoded protein is CASRRAGGPYNEQFF.

The gene calls are TRBV18 and TRBJ2-7; tentative D call: TRBD1 (5 bases). The CDR3 runs 13 residues. Germline V gives CDR1 KGHSH, CDR2 LQKENI. V gave up 4 bases and J gave up 3 bases, with 10 bases separating them. CDR3 DNA sequence: TGTGCCAGCTCACTGGGGCAGAACTACGAGCAGTACTTC. Its translation: CASSLGQNYEQYF.

This chain connects TRBV7-2 to TRBJ2-2, with TRBD2 identical over 7 bases. The J segment lost 8 bases and the V segment lost 5 bases, leaving 14 bases of the junction unmatched. The CDR3 extends over 16 amino acids. CDR1 is SGHTA, CDR2 FQGNSA, per germline. The CDR3 DNA is TGTGCCAGCAGCCCCCTTGCGGGGGTCTCGGGGGGGGAGCTGTTTTTT. As protein: CASSPLAGVSGGELFF.

V gene TRBV3-1 (or the pseudogene TRBV3-2) combines with J gene TRBJ2-1, with 14 bases matching TRBD2. The J segment lost 8 bases and the V segment lost 7 bases, leaving 10 bases of the junction unmatched. The CDR3 extends over 16 amino acids. CDR1 and CDR2 (germline): LGHDT, YNNKEL (reference sequence). The CDR3 protein is CASTRRLAGGIDEQFF. CDR3 in DNA: TGTGCCAGCACCCGGCGACTAGCGGGAGGGATCGATGAGCAGTTCTTC.

The rearrangement links TRBV28 to TRBJ2-6; D remains ambiguous. Germline V lookup: CDR1 MDHEN, CDR2 SYDVKM. Trimming removed 4 bases from V and 2 bases from J, with 12 bases in between. This CDR3 has 16 residues. The CDR3 nucleotides are TGTGCCAGCAGTTCCCCCAGGTTCGCTGGGGCCAACGTCCTGACTTTC. Protein product: CASSSPRFAGANVLTF.

This rearrangement joins TRBV6-6 to TRBJ2-7, with TRBD2 identical over 12 bases. Germline CDR1 reads MNHNY; CDR2 reads SVGAGI (reference sequence). J was trimmed by 3 bases and V by 10 bases; bases with no gene match: 7. The CDR3 runs 14 residues. CDR3 in amino acids: CATQLAGGNYEQYF. The CDR3 DNA reads TGTGCCACGCAGCTAGCGGGAGGGAACTACGAGCAGTACTTC.

CDR3 loop: CASSGSGQGTYNEQFF. DNA for the CDR3: TGTGCCAGCAGTGGCTCCGGACAGGGAACCTACAATGAGCAGTTCTTC. The V call is TRBV2, the J call TRBJ2-1, with 8 positions matching TRBD1. The length of the CDR3 is 16 residues. The V segment lost 4 bases and the J segment 2 bases; nucleotides outside the gene matches: 7. The germline V gene encodes CDR1 SNHLY and CDR2 FYNNEI.

The rearrangement joins TRBV9 to TRBJ2-4; D is possibly TRBD2 (7 bases). Trimming pared 4 bases from V and 0 bases from J, leaving 17 bases between. Germline assignment: CDR1 SGDLS and CDR2 YYNGEE. The CDR3 contains 17 residues. The CDR3 reads CASSPSGGQLAKNIQYF. CDR3 nucleotides: TGTGCCAGCAGCCCCTCGGGGGGCCAGCTAGCCAAAAACATTCAGTACTTC.

Comments on this clone: The junction does not match germline at one end; this may be a read error. This rearrangement joins TRBV7-7 to TRBJ2-2, with a possible D match to TRBD1 (6 bases). This CDR3 has 14 amino acids. Germline CDR1 and CDR2: SSHAT and FNYEAQ (reference sequence). In nucleotides, the CDR3 is TGTGCTAGCAGCACCGGACAGTACACCGGGGAGCTGTTTTTT. This encodes CASSTGQYTGELFF.

J is TRBJ1-2 and V is TRBV3-1 (or the pseudogene TRBV3-2); TRBD1 is a possible D gene (5 bases). Germline assignment: CDR1 LGHDT and CDR2 YNNKEL (reference sequence). The CDR3 is 13 amino acids. Trimming stripped 4 bases from V and 4 bases from J, with 10 bases between. The CDR3 loop reads CASSLDSRYGYTF. CDR3 nucleotides: TGTGCCAGCAGCCTTGACAGCCGCTATGGCTACACCTTC.

The V gene is TRBV19, the J gene TRBJ2-7; 7 bases are shared with TRBD2. This CDR3 region has 15 residues. CDR1 and CDR2 from the germline V gene are LNHDA and SQIVND (reference sequence). J lost 1 base, V lost 4 bases, and 7 bases had no gene match. The CDR3 loop is CASSTLADKSYEQYF. The CDR3 DNA follows: TGTGCCAGTAGTACCCTAGCGGACAAGTCCTACGAGCAGTACTTC.

The rearrangement joins TRBV27 to TRBJ2-1; 9 bases line up with TRBD2. The CDR3 extends over 16 amino acids. Germline assignment: CDR1 MNHEY and CDR2 SMNVEV (reference sequence). After removal of 2 bases from V and 7 bases from J, the junction contained 9 bases not matched to a gene. Here the CDR3 reads CASSLIGLAGLNEQFF. The CDR3 DNA follows: TGTGCCAGCAGTTTAATTGGCCTAGCGGGACTAAATGAGCAGTTCTTC.

This clone showed up just once. The chain uses TRBV27 and TRBJ1-1; 8 bases agree with TRBD1. Germline assignment: CDR1 MNHEY and CDR2 SMNVEV (reference sequence). The CDR3 has 13 residues. Trimming removed 7 bases from V and 9 bases from J; junction bases left unmatched: 10. The CDR3 loop is CASTTGTGGKAFF. The CDR3 DNA reads TGTGCCAGCACCACCGGGACAGGAGGGAAAGCTTTCTTT.

V usage is TRBV6-5 and J usage is TRBJ1-1; no firm D call. Germline V lookup: CDR1 MNHEY, CDR2 SVGAGI. Trimming pared 5 bases from V and 4 bases from J, leaving 11 bases between. The CDR3 loop spans 13 amino acids. In nucleotides, the CDR3 is TGTGCCAGCAGTCCAATCACTGGCACTGAAGCTTTCTTT. As protein: CASSPITGTEAFF.

The V gene is TRBV6-2 or TRBV6-3, the J gene TRBJ2-1; D may be TRBD2 (5 bases). CDR1 is MNHEY, CDR2 SVGEGT, per germline. The germline V and J ends were trimmed by 5 bases and 8 bases, with 13 bases remaining between them. The CDR3 consists of 13 residues. CDR3 sequence (DNA): TGTGCCAGCAGTCCGGACTTTTTTGATGAGCAGTTCTTC. It specifies CASSPDFFDEQFF.

The chain joins TRBV6-5 to TRBJ2-7, with 7 bases that match TRBD2. Trimming removed 5 bases from V and 0 bases from J; junction bases left unmatched: 7. Germline V CDR1 and CDR2: MNHEY, SVGAGI. The CDR3 runs to 15 residues. Here the CDR3 DNA reads TGTGCCAGCAGTCTTAACCGGGACTACTCCTACGAGCAGTACTTC. Its translation: CASSLNRDYSYEQYF.

The chain carries TRBV6-5 and TRBJ2-5; TRBD2 aligns across 9 bases. V shed 6 bases and J 4 bases; nucleotides not matched to a gene: 3. Germline assignment: CDR1 MNHEY and CDR2 SVGAGI. The CDR3 is made up of 13 amino acids. The CDR3 DNA follows: TGTGCCAGCAGGCGCGGGGGGGGAGAGACCCAGTACTTC. As protein: CASRRGGGETQYF.

Note on this clone: A much larger clone is a single base away; this may be a read error. This chain uses TRBV6-6 with TRBJ1-2; tentative D call: TRBD1 (6 bases). CDR1 is MNHNY and CDR2 is SVGAGI in the germline V gene (reference sequence). This CDR3 comprises 17 residues. V dropped 6 bases and J dropped 5 bases, with 25 bases sitting between them. The CDR3: CASRRGGGRAGGYGYTF. As DNA, the CDR3 is TGTGCCAGCAGGCGAGGGGGGGGGCGTGCGGGAGGTTATGGCTACACCTTC.

This clone was detected only once. This chain uses TRBV4-2 with TRBJ2-1, with TRBD1 matching over 8 bases. Germline CDR1 reads LGHNA; CDR2 reads YNFKEQ. The CDR3 contains 16 residues. J lost 3 bases, V lost 1 base, and 5 bases had no gene match. DNA of the CDR3: TGTGCCAGCAGCCAAGGAGGGACAGGTGACTACAATGAGCAGTTCTTC. Its protein is CASSQGGTGDYNEQFF.

This clone was counted a few times. The rearrangement joins TRBV4-1 to TRBJ2-4, with D possibly matching TRBD2 (6 bases). The ends were cut back, 2 bases at V and 0 bases at J, with 14 bases in the middle. The CDR3 consists of 17 residues. The V gene's germline CDR1 is MGHRA and CDR2 YSYEKL. The CDR3 DNA sequence: TGCGCCAGCAGCCAACCGACTAGTGGACTAGCCAAAAACATTCAGTACTTC. The encoded protein is CASSQPTSGLAKNIQYF.

This clone was picked up a small number of times. The CDR3 loop is CASSTDSWGPQHF. CDR3 DNA sequence: TGTGCCAGCAGCACGGACTCCTGGGGGCCCCAGCATTTT. V gene TRBV5-4 combines with J gene TRBJ1-5; the D is unclear. V was cut by 4 bases and J by 9 bases, with 14 bases left in between. Germline V gene sequence: CDR1 SGHNT, CDR2 YYREEE (reference sequence). The CDR3 is 13 amino acids.

About this clone itself: Within the sample, other DNA sequences also encode this same CDR3. V usage is TRBV9 and J usage is TRBJ1-1, with D hard to call. This CDR3 region has 13 residues. Germline V gene data show CDR1 as SGDLS and CDR2 as YYNGEE. V was pared by 1 base and J by 3 bases, with 7 bases between. Written as DNA, the CDR3 is TGTGCCAGCAGCGTACGGGAAGACACTGAAGCTTTCTTT. Encoded protein: CASSVREDTEAFF.

The chain carries TRBV11-2 and TRBJ2-3, with TRBD2 as a possible D gene (5 bases). Trimming pared 1 base from V and 3 bases from J, leaving 5 bases between. CDR1 is SGHAT, CDR2 FQNNGV, per germline. The CDR3 sequence is 13 residues long. The CDR3 protein is CASSLAGTDTQYF. DNA of the CDR3: TGTGCCAGCAGCTTAGCGGGGACAGATACGCAGTATTTT.

A few counts support this clone. The genes are TRBV30 and TRBJ1-1; 7 nucleotides match TRBD1. Germline CDR1 is GTSNPN and CDR2 is SVGIG (reference sequence). The V and J ends lost 4 bases and 0 bases, in that order; junction bases with no gene match: 5. The CDR3 has 14 residues. DNA for the CDR3: TGTGCCTGGACTAAGGACAGGATGAACACTGAAGCTTTCTTT. Translating it yields CAWTKDRMNTEAFF.

The chain couples TRBV3-1 (or the pseudogene TRBV3-2) to TRBJ1-4, with D possibly TRBD1 on 5 matching bases. Germline CDR1 and CDR2: LGHDT and YNNKEL (reference sequence). V lost 6 bases, J lost 8 bases, and 13 bases lay in between. The length of the CDR3 is 13 residues. The CDR3 nucleotides read TGTGCCAGCAGTCAGGGAGGTCGGGAAAAACTGTTTTTT. Amino acids: CASSQGGREKLFF.

V and J are TRBV19 and TRBJ2-7; maybe TRBD1 (5 bases). Trimming stripped 5 bases from V and 5 bases from J, with 10 bases between. This CDR3 is 12 amino acids long. Germline V gene sequence: CDR1 LNHDA, CDR2 SQIVND (reference sequence). CDR3 sequence: CASSPPGHEQYF. CDR3 DNA: TGTGCCAGTAGTCCCCCAGGGCACGAGCAGTACTTC.